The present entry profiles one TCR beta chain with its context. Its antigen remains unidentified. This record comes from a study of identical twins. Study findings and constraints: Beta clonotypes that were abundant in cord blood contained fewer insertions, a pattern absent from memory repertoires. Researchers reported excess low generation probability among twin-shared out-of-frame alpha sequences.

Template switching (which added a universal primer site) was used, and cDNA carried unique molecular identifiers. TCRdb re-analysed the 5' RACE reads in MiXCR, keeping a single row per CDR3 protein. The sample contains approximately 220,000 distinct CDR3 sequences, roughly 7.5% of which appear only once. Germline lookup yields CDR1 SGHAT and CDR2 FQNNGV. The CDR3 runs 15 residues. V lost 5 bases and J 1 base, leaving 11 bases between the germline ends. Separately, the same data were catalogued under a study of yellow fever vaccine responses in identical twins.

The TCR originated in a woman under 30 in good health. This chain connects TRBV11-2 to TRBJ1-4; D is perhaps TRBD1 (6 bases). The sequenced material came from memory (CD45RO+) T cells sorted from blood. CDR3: CASSRGGRTNEKLFF. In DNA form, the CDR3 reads TGTGCCAGCAGCAGGGGGGGTAGAACTAATGAAAAACTGTTTTTT. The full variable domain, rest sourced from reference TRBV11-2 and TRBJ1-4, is EAGVAQSPRYKIIEKRQSVAFWCNPISGHATLYWYQQILGQGPKLLIQFQNNGVVDDSQLPKDRFSAERLKGVDSTLKIQPAKLEDSAVYLCASSRGGRTNEKLFFGSGTQLSVL.